This is a list of T cell receptor beta chains from one sample in a study of cytomegalovirus exposure and HLA in healthy donors. Some clones are missing from TCRdb's copy, which holds only in-frame ones; the method was immunoSEQ multiplex PCR. The sample lists 150,000 or so clones; 75% were seen once. Sequenced sample: PBMCs. Receptor source: a woman between 40 and 55 years old in good health and CMV-seropositive. Each CDR3 is given with its conserved first and last residue. Fields, in order: J gene, V gene, CDR3 protein.

j_call: TRBJ1-1
v_call: TRBV27
cdr3_aa: CASSPIGRGGTEAFF

j_call: TRBJ2-7
v_call: TRBV7-3
cdr3_aa: CASSPTYIGEQYF

j_call: TRBJ2-3
v_call: TRBV28
cdr3_aa: CASSRRPGNTQYF

j_call: TRBJ2-7
v_call: TRBV14
cdr3_aa: CASSQQGGLVHEQYF

j_call: TRBJ2-7
v_call: TRBV19
cdr3_aa: CASSSNPTENEQYF

j_call: TRBJ2-7
v_call: TRBV7-2
cdr3_aa: CASSQTGSYEQYF

j_call: TRBJ2-5
v_call: TRBV6-1
cdr3_aa: CASSERAAPTKQYF

j_call: TRBJ1-1
v_call: TRBV19
cdr3_aa: CASAPGWTEAFF

j_call: TRBJ2-1
v_call: TRBV7-9
cdr3_aa: CASSLSGGEQFF

j_call: TRBJ2-3
v_call: TRBV12-5
cdr3_aa: CASGLVVFKREEGTDTQYF

j_call: TRBJ1-2
v_call: TRBV27
cdr3_aa: CASSLSAGALSGYTF

j_call: TRBJ2-2
v_call: TRBV7-2
cdr3_aa: CASSLGPGQGTGELFF

j_call: TRBJ2-7
v_call: TRBV6-5
cdr3_aa: CAGRRDYASYEQYF

j_call: TRBJ1-3
v_call: TRBV27
cdr3_aa: CASSKLQGGNTIYF

j_call: TRBJ2-1
v_call: TRBV28
cdr3_aa: CASTRTRLGEQFF

j_call: TRBJ2-7
v_call: TRBV20-1
cdr3_aa: CSAGGALEQYF

j_call: TRBJ2-7
v_call: TRBV6-1
cdr3_aa: CASSELVGTSYEQYF

j_call: TRBJ1-1
v_call: TRBV19
cdr3_aa: CASTLVPGQVTDGAFF

j_call: TRBJ1-4
v_call: TRBV5-4
cdr3_aa: CASSLGMGGGNEKLFF

j_call: TRBJ1-1
v_call: TRBV28
cdr3_aa: CASTDDRTGGEAFF

j_call: TRBJ1-6
v_call: TRBV11-2
cdr3_aa: CASSPTVGGHSPLHF

j_call: TRBJ2-7
v_call: TRBV5-1
cdr3_aa: CASSLSGVTYEQYF

j_call: TRBJ2-3
v_call: TRBV7-9
cdr3_aa: CASSFGLAANTDTQYF

j_call: TRBJ1-2
v_call: TRBV29-1
cdr3_aa: CSARQGASYGYTF

j_call: TRBJ2-7
v_call: TRBV7-8
cdr3_aa: CASSAPDRVRVYEQYF

j_call: TRBJ1-1
v_call: TRBV6-5
cdr3_aa: CASSVTIGCEAFF

j_call: TRBJ2-7
v_call: TRBV7-9
cdr3_aa: CASSPLGEVRSYEQYF